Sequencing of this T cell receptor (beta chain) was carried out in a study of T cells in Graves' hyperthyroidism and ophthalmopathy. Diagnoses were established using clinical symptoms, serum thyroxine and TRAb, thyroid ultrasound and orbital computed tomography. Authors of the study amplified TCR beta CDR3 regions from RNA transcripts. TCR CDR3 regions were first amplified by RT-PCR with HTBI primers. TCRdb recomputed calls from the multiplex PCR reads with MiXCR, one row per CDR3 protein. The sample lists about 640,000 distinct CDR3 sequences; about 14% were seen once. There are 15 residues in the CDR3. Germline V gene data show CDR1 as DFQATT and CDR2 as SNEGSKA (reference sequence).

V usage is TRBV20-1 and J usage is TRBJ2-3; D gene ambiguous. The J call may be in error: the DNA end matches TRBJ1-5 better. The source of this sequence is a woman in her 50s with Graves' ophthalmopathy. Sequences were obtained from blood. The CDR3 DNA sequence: TGCAGTGCTAGAGCGGACTACCTTAGCACAGATACGCAGCATTTT. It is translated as CSARADYLSTDTQHF.